This TCR beta chain stems from a study of blood T cell repertoires in COVID-19. Study-wide context: The United States, Italy and Spain supplied acute and convalescent COVID-19 samples. PBMCs, B-cell-depleted T cells, or T cells were the source of the cDNA or gDNA that made up the material.

The J segment lost 8 bases and the V segment lost 5 bases, leaving 10 bases of the junction unmatched. In germline, CDR1 is MNHEY, CDR2 SVGAGI. The CDR3 is made up of 15 amino acids. Per the authors' pipeline: By means of reference gene primer amplification, nucleated cell counts were estimated. TCRdb's table, derived via immunoSEQ multiplex PCR, lists solely in-frame clones and lacks some. That table gives V, J and clone size, and the DNA gave D and trimming. The sample lists 90,000 to 120,000 clones, approximately 81% occurring once. The sequence derives from a human donor in a cohort sampled during active COVID-19. Material: peripheral blood. The J gene is TRBJ2-1, the V gene TRBV6-5, with 9 bases lining up with TRBD1. The CDR3: CASSPTGGQWDEQFF. CDR3 DNA: TGTGCCAGCAGTCCCACAGGGGGCCAATGGGATGAGCAGTTCTTC.